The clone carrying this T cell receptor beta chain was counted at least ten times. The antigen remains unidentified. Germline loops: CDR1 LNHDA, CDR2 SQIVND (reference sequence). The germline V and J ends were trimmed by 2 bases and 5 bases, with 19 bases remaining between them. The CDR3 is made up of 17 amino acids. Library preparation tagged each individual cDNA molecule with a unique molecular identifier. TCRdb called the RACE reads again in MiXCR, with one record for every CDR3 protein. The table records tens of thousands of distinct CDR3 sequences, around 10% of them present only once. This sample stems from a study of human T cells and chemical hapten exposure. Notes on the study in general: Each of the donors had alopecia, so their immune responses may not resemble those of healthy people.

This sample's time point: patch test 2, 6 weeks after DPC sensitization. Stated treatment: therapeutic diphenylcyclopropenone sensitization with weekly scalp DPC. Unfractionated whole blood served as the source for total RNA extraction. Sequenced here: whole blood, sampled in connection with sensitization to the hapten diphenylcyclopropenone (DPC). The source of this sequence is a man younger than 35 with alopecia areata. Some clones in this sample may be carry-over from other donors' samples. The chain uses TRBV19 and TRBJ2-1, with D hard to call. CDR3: CASSISGIGRQHNEQFF. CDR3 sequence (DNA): TGTGCCAGTAGTATAAGTGGAATAGGCAGGCAGCACAATGAGCAGTTCTTC. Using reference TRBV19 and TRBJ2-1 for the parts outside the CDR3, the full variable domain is DGGITQSPKYLFRKEGQNVTLSCEQNLNHDAMYWYRQDPGQGLRLIYYSQIVNDFQKGDIAEGYSVSREKKESFPLTVTSAQKNPTAFYLCASSISGIGRQHNEQFFGPGTRLTVL.